This is a list of T cell receptor beta chains from one sample in a study of T cell responses to AZD1222 COVID-19 vaccine. Using immunoSEQ multiplex PCR, the repertoire was profiled, and TCRdb retains in-frame clones only, with some absent. The data contain about 170,000 clones, 85% to 95% of them singletons. The sequencing used peripheral blood, collected on day 0 of AZD1222 vaccination. These receptors originate from an adult in good health. CDR3s include the opening cysteine and the closing phenylalanine or tryptophan. Each record gives: V gene, J gene, D gene, CDR3 protein. A D gene is named only where the DNA matches it firmly.

V gene: TRBV27
J gene: TRBJ2-3
D gene: NA
CDR3 protein: CASSVTISSTDTQYF

V gene: TRBV2
J gene: TRBJ2-2
D gene: NA
CDR3 protein: CASNQQPNTGELFF

V gene: TRBV6-5
J gene: TRBJ1-5
D gene: TRBD1
CDR3 protein: CASRETGGGQPQHF

V gene: TRBV27
J gene: TRBJ1-2
D gene: NA
CDR3 protein: CASSATGFRGYTF

V gene: TRBV7-9
J gene: TRBJ2-7
D gene: TRBD1
CDR3 protein: CASSLIGQGATEQYF

V gene: TRBV11-3
J gene: TRBJ2-1
D gene: TRBD2
CDR3 protein: CASSLGLLAGENEQFF

V gene: TRBV24-1
J gene: TRBJ2-1
D gene: NA
CDR3 protein: CATSDSRARGDEQFF

V gene: TRBV6-5
J gene: TRBJ2-2
D gene: NA
CDR3 protein: CASSPRRGSTGELFF

V gene: TRBV19
J gene: TRBJ1-1
D gene: NA
CDR3 protein: CASISKIGGVNTEAFF

V gene: TRBV29-1
J gene: TRBJ1-1
D gene: TRBD1
CDR3 protein: CSVERTGNTEAFF

V gene: TRBV3-1/TRBV3-2
J gene: TRBJ2-7
D gene: NA
CDR3 protein: CASSLGRTAEQYF

V gene: TRBV7-9
J gene: TRBJ1-1
D gene: NA
CDR3 protein: CASSFPTGGAFF

V gene: TRBV18
J gene: TRBJ1-6
D gene: TRBD1
CDR3 protein: CASSRDRRNSPLHF

V gene: TRBV5-1
J gene: TRBJ1-6
D gene: TRBD1
CDR3 protein: CASSTGTGKGTPLHF

V gene: TRBV19
J gene: TRBJ1-2
D gene: TRBD1
CDR3 protein: CASSINRGDYGYTF

V gene: TRBV2
J gene: TRBJ1-5
D gene: NA
CDR3 protein: CASSDDLPQPQHF

V gene: TRBV6-5
J gene: TRBJ2-7
D gene: TRBD2
CDR3 protein: CASRPLAGLSYEQYF

V gene: TRBV13
J gene: TRBJ2-4
D gene: NA
CDR3 protein: CASSLITQGLGNIQYF

V gene: TRBV19
J gene: TRBJ1-2
D gene: NA
CDR3 protein: CASSIERIRYTF

V gene: TRBV10-3
J gene: TRBJ2-1
D gene: TRBD2
CDR3 protein: CAIRTGLTSERGGRSYNEQFF

V gene: TRBV7-6
J gene: TRBJ1-1
D gene: NA
CDR3 protein: CASSSQGTEAFF

V gene: TRBV27
J gene: TRBJ2-7
D gene: NA
CDR3 protein: CASSPQEYYEQYF

V gene: TRBV28
J gene: TRBJ1-4
D gene: NA
CDR3 protein: CASSGLGGNEKLFF

V gene: TRBV27
J gene: TRBJ1-2
D gene: TRBD1
CDR3 protein: CASSSLRTGAIGYGYTF

V gene: TRBV3-1/TRBV3-2
J gene: TRBJ2-1
D gene: NA
CDR3 protein: CASSPQGPFSYNEQFF

V gene: TRBV5-4
J gene: TRBJ2-1
D gene: NA
CDR3 protein: CASMASPDNEQFF

V gene: TRBV5-5
J gene: TRBJ1-2
D gene: TRBD1
CDR3 protein: CASGFTLEGATGYTF

V gene: TRBV18
J gene: TRBJ1-3
D gene: NA
CDR3 protein: CASSPQGTGNTIYF

V gene: TRBV5-1
J gene: TRBJ2-1
D gene: NA
CDR3 protein: CASSLVGINEQFF

V gene: TRBV7-9
J gene: TRBJ1-3
D gene: TRBD1
CDR3 protein: CASSSWDSSGNTIYF

V gene: TRBV2
J gene: TRBJ2-3
D gene: TRBD1
CDR3 protein: CASNFPGQGTDTQYF

V gene: TRBV28
J gene: TRBJ2-1
D gene: NA
CDR3 protein: CASSSQPTANEQFF

V gene: TRBV6-5
J gene: TRBJ1-1
D gene: NA
CDR3 protein: CASNPSLGSNTEAFF

V gene: TRBV5-1
J gene: TRBJ1-1
D gene: TRBD1
CDR3 protein: CASSLDGQGNTEAFF

V gene: TRBV6-6
J gene: TRBJ1-2
D gene: TRBD1
CDR3 protein: CASSSGQSYGYTF

V gene: TRBV6-5
J gene: TRBJ1-5
D gene: TRBD1
CDR3 protein: CASSFGTENQPQHF

V gene: TRBV11-2
J gene: TRBJ2-7
D gene: NA
CDR3 protein: CASSLDHARVLSYEQYF

V gene: TRBV14
J gene: TRBJ2-1
D gene: TRBD2
CDR3 protein: CASSHLSGSAYNEQFF

V gene: TRBV28
J gene: TRBJ1-1
D gene: TRBD1
CDR3 protein: CASSFGPGQGYTEAFF

V gene: TRBV10-1
J gene: TRBJ1-2
D gene: NA
CDR3 protein: CASSRTEGPLYGYTF

V gene: TRBV20-1
J gene: TRBJ2-7
D gene: NA
CDR3 protein: CSASTWEYEQYF

V gene: TRBV7-9
J gene: TRBJ2-3
D gene: TRBD2
CDR3 protein: CASSVSGSYDTQYF

V gene: TRBV2
J gene: TRBJ1-1
D gene: NA
CDR3 protein: CASNRELIEAFF

V gene: TRBV19
J gene: TRBJ2-7
D gene: TRBD1
CDR3 protein: CASSIPDRGQGDEQYF

V gene: TRBV3-1/TRBV3-2
J gene: TRBJ2-1
D gene: NA
CDR3 protein: CASSQVYMGLQFF

V gene: TRBV5-1
J gene: TRBJ1-2
D gene: NA
CDR3 protein: CASSFQTAYGYTF

V gene: TRBV6-5
J gene: TRBJ1-5
D gene: NA
CDR3 protein: CASSYSGGLTQPQHF

V gene: TRBV11-2
J gene: TRBJ1-1
D gene: NA
CDR3 protein: CASSAWTEAFF

V gene: TRBV15
J gene: TRBJ1-1
D gene: NA
CDR3 protein: CATSRDGLNTEAFF

V gene: TRBV3-1/TRBV3-2
J gene: TRBJ2-5
D gene: NA
CDR3 protein: CASSQDMSGSGETQYF

V gene: TRBV30
J gene: TRBJ1-2
D gene: TRBD1
CDR3 protein: CAWSVGWDRANYGYTF

V gene: TRBV5-1
J gene: TRBJ1-4
D gene: NA
CDR3 protein: CASSARGADEKLFF

V gene: TRBV2
J gene: TRBJ1-1
D gene: NA
CDR3 protein: CASSAGGNTEAFF

V gene: TRBV7-2
J gene: TRBJ1-2
D gene: NA
CDR3 protein: CASIPQVISRGYTF